A single sample gave rise to the 21 T cell receptor beta chains below, sequenced in a study of PD-1 blockade in classical Hodgkin lymphoma. Libraries were prepared by immunoSEQ multiplex PCR; TCRdb keeps only in-frame clonotypes and omits some of them. Seen here are 25,000 to 35,000 clones, over 75% observed once, and the top ten hold 2.4%. Relapse was seen in all patients after autologous stem cell transplantation, and brentuximab vedotin exposure was variable. With magnetic negative selection, CD4+ T cells were purified from PBMCs that had been thawed. The sample in question was CD4+ T cells from blood, obtained at baseline. The receptor set was obtained from a human donor with classical Hodgkin lymphoma.

The chain links TRBV19 to TRBJ1-2; D is undetermined. The CDR3 sequence is 16 residues long. The germline V gene encodes CDR1 LNHDA and CDR2 SQIVND (reference sequence). V was trimmed by 9 bases and J by 3 bases, leaving 23 bases between them. Written as DNA, the CDR3 is TGTGCCAGCAATGGGAGGTACGAGTCGTTGGACTATGGCTACACCTTC. Encoded protein: CASNGRYESLDYGYTF.

The CDR3 is CASSDMQGGNQPQHF. In nucleotides, the CDR3 is TGTGCCAGCAGTGATATGCAAGGGGGCAATCAGCCCCAGCATTTT. V and J are TRBV6-1 and TRBJ1-5; a possible D gene is TRBD1 (5 bases). V was cut by 3 bases and J by 2 bases, with 11 bases left in between. This CDR3 is built from 15 residues. Germline V CDR1 and CDR2: MNHNS, SASEGT.

V and J are TRBV30 and TRBJ1-1; the match to TRBD1 covers 9 bases. The V segment lost 4 bases and the J segment 3 bases; nucleotides outside the gene matches: 9. Germline CDR1 is GTSNPN and CDR2 is SVGIG (reference sequence). The CDR3 sequence is 15 residues long. CDR3 coding DNA: TGTGCCTGGACCGGACAGGGGAGACGCTACACTGAAGCTTTCTTT. As protein: CAWTGQGRRYTEAFF.

This chain links TRBV10-2 with TRBJ1-2; D gene unclear. V was clipped by 0 bases and J by 4 bases, with 18 bases between them. The germline V gene encodes CDR1 WSHSY and CDR2 SAAADI. CDR3 length: 17 amino acids. The CDR3 DNA reads as TGCGCCAGCAGTGAGTCGAGTGTTCGGGGAATTGCCTATGGCTACACCTTC. Translating gives CASSESSVRGIAYGYTF.

The chain recombines TRBV2 with TRBJ2-7, with 10 bases identical to TRBD1. The V gene end was trimmed by 6 bases and the J gene end by 2 bases; junction bases not matched to a gene: 4. CDR1 is SNHLY, CDR2 FYNNEI, per germline. The CDR3 is 14 residues long. The DNA of the CDR3 is TGTGCCAGCAGGGTGGGGACAGGGGCCTACGAGCAGTACTTC. Protein sequence: CASRVGTGAYEQYF. Full variable domain (rest looked up from reference TRBV2 and TRBJ2-7): EPEVTQTPSHQVTQMGQEVILRCVPISNHLYFYWYRQILGQKVEFLVSFYNNEISEKSEIFDDQFSVERPDGSNFTLKIRSTKLEDSAMYFCASRVGTGAYEQYFGPGTRLTVT.

The genes are TRBV28 and TRBJ2-7, with D maybe TRBD2 (5 bases). CDR1 and CDR2 from the germline V gene are MDHEN and SYDVKM. V was shortened by 6 bases and J by 3 bases, with 18 bases between the two germline ends. The CDR3 consists of 15 residues. In nucleotides, the CDR3 is TGTGCCAGCAGGCCAGAGCTCCGGGAAGACTACGAGCAGTACTTC. Protein product: CASRPELREDYEQYF.

This chain connects TRBV6-1 to TRBJ1-1, with D possibly TRBD1 on 6 matching bases. V was clipped by 2 bases and J by 4 bases, with 17 bases between them. The CDR3 has 16 amino acids. Per germline, CDR1 MNHNS and CDR2 SASEGT. Here the CDR3 DNA reads TGTGCCAGCAGTGAACACGGGGGGCGCAGGATCACTGAAGCTTTCTTT. This codes for CASSEHGGRRITEAFF.

The chain combines TRBV16 with TRBJ1-1; D not certain. Germline V gene sequence: CDR1 KGHSY, CDR2 FQNENV. The CDR3 loop spans 15 amino acids. Trimming left V 3 bases short and J 0 bases short, with 11 bases between. The CDR3 loop is CASSHKRTVNTEAFF. CDR3 sequence (DNA): TGTGCCAGCAGCCATAAACGGACGGTGAACACTGAAGCTTTCTTT.

The V gene is TRBV10-3, the J gene TRBJ2-5, with 10 bases lining up with TRBD2. V was clipped by 10 bases and J by 2 bases; unmatched bases: 13. The CDR3 covers 16 residues. Germline CDR1 ENHRY, CDR2 SYGVKD. CDR3 loop: CATRGGLAGVQETQYF. The DNA of the CDR3 is TGTGCCACCCGGGGGGGTCTAGCGGGAGTTCAAGAGACCCAGTACTTC.

This chain links TRBV27 with TRBJ1-2; weak D call: TRBD1 (6 bases). This CDR3 has 15 amino acids. Germline CDR1 is MNHEY and CDR2 is SMNVEV (reference sequence). V shed 5 bases and J shed 4 bases, with 17 bases lying between them. The CDR3 spells CASSPLGTPRYGYTF. DNA for the CDR3: TGTGCCAGCAGTCCCTTGGGGACACCGCGCTATGGCTACACCTTC.

This clone has just one count. The V and J genes are TRBV7-8 and TRBJ1-2; D remains unclear. Germline V gene sequence: CDR1 SGHVS, CDR2 FQNEAQ. V dropped 5 bases and J dropped 4 bases, with 11 bases sitting between them. The CDR3 runs 13 residues. The CDR3 here is CASSRGVGYGYTF. The CDR3 DNA sequence: TGTGCCAGCAGCCGGGGAGTGGGCTATGGCTACACCTTC.

The CDR3 protein is CATSRDRGTGGNTIYF. CDR3 coding DNA: TGTGCCACCAGCAGAGATAGGGGGACGGGGGGAAACACCATATATTTT. The V call is TRBV15, the J call TRBJ1-3; D perhaps matches TRBD1 (6 bases). V lost 0 bases, J lost 4 bases, and 13 bases lay in between. CDR1 is LNHNV, CDR2 YYDKDF, per germline (reference sequence). CDR3 length: 16 amino acids. Based on the CDR3 plus reference TRBV15 and TRBJ1-3, the full variable domain is DAMVIQNPRYQVTQFGKPVTLSCSQTLNHNVMYWYQQKSSQAPKLLFHYYDKDFNNEADTPDNFQSRRPNTSFCFLDIRSPGLGDTAMYLCATSRDRGTGGNTIYFGEGSWLTVV.

As regards this clone: Sequence at one end of the junction differs from germline and may be a read error. This rearrangement joins TRBV25-1 to TRBJ2-7; 7 nucleotides match TRBD2. The CDR3 contains 12 residues. Per germline, CDR1 MGHDK and CDR2 SYGVNS. The CDR3 DNA reads TGTGCCAGCAGTGCTGCTGGGGGGGAAGCAAGCTTC. Translation gives CASSAAGGEASF.

The rearrangement links TRBV12-5 to TRBJ2-1; 9 positions match TRBD1. Germline assignment: CDR1 LGHNT and CDR2 FRNRAP. There are 18 residues in the CDR3. V was pared by 0 bases and J by 5 bases, with 11 bases of the junction left unmatched. In DNA form, the CDR3 reads TGTGCTAGTGGTTTGGTTACAGCCCGGACAGGGGATAACAATGAGCAGTTCTTC. Its protein product is CASGLVTARTGDNNEQFF.

V is TRBV19 and J is TRBJ2-5; 8 bases fit TRBD1. The length of the CDR3 is 13 residues. Trimming at V came to 6 bases and at J to 5 bases, leaving 5 bases not matched to a gene. The germline V gene has CDR1 LNHDA and CDR2 SQIVND (reference sequence). CDR3 loop: CASRDRGGETQYF. The CDR3 DNA follows: TGTGCCAGTAGAGACAGGGGAGGCGAGACCCAGTACTTC.

CDR3 region: CASSQAGGIYEQYF. CDR3 DNA sequence: TGTGCCAGCAGCCAAGCGGGGGGCATCTACGAGCAGTACTTC. The genes are TRBV5-6 and TRBJ2-5; 9 bases line up with TRBD2. Near its end, the DNA agrees better with TRBJ2-7, so the J call may be wrong. This CDR3 is 14 amino acids long. The V gene's germline CDR1 is SGHDT and CDR2 YYEEEE.

This chain joins TRBV7-2 and TRBJ2-7, with 7 positions matching TRBD1. The CDR3 is made up of 15 amino acids. Germline V gives CDR1 SGHTA, CDR2 FQGNSA. V was pared by 5 bases and J by 0 bases, with 7 bases of the junction left unmatched. CDR3 sequence reads: CASSPTRTGSYEQYF. The CDR3 DNA follows: TGTGCCAGCAGCCCCACCAGGACAGGCTCCTACGAGCAGTACTTC.

This clone appeared a single time. The chain is built from TRBV7-8 and TRBJ2-7; possibly TRBD2 for D (6 bases). Germline V gene data show CDR1 as SGHVS and CDR2 as FQNEAQ. The CDR3 sequence is 13 residues long. Between the trimmed V and J ends, which lost 3 bases and 6 bases, there was a span of 12 bases. CDR3 loop: CASSFRREGEQYF. The DNA of the CDR3 is TGTGCCAGCAGCTTTAGGCGGGAAGGCGAGCAGTACTTC. The variable domain in full, with the rest retrieved from reference TRBV7-8 and TRBJ2-7, is GAGVSQSPRYKVAKRGQDVALRCDPISGHVSLFWYQQALGQGPEFLTYFQNEAQLDKSGLPSDRFFAERPEGSVSTLKIQRTQQEDSAVYLCASSFRREGEQYFGPGTRLTVT.

This chain joins TRBV14 and TRBJ2-3, with 10 positions matching TRBD2. V lost 0 bases to trimming and J lost 5 bases; unmatched junction nucleotides: 5. This CDR3 comprises 16 residues. From germline, CDR1 is SGHDN and CDR2 FVKESK. The CDR3 region is CASSQEPAGGRDTQYF. The DNA of the CDR3 is TGTGCCAGCAGCCAAGAACCAGCGGGAGGGCGAGATACGCAGTATTTT.

The chain links TRBV27 to TRBJ2-3, with a weak D call TRBD2 (6 bases). V lost 6 bases and J lost 2, with 9 bases in between. The CDR3 contains 13 residues. Germline V gives CDR1 MNHEY, CDR2 SMNVEV (reference sequence). The CDR3 DNA sequence: TGTGCCAGCAGGACTAGGAACACAGATACGCAGTATTTT. Translated: CASRTRNTDTQYF.

This chain links TRBV7-8 with TRBJ1-2; tentatively, D is TRBD1 (5 bases). Per germline, CDR1 SGHVS and CDR2 FQNEAQ. CDR3 length: 14 residues. Trimming shortened V by 1 base and J by 6 bases, and 12 bases separated the two germline ends. The CDR3 DNA reads TGTGCCAGCAGCTTAGGCAGGGAATTGGATGGCTACACCTTC. Translating it yields CASSLGRELDGYTF.